A selection of T cell receptor beta chains follows, all from one sample in a study of blood T cell repertoires in COVID-19. This table comes from immunoSEQ multiplex PCR, and its TCRdb copy is limited to in-frame clones, with some not included. The sample carries approximately 390,000 clones, about 87% recorded once. The sample taken for sequencing was peripheral blood. These receptors were taken from a woman in her sixties with COVID-19, enrolled during active disease. Each CDR3 is given with its conserved first and last residue. A D gene is named only where the DNA matches it firmly. Size is stated for part of the rows, as once, few or many counts, or as a class when the clone is expanded.

size,D,length,V,J,CDR3,DNA
once,TRBD1,12,TRBV6-5,TRBJ1-3,CASNRGGNTIYF,TGTGCCAGCAACAGGGGAGGAAACACCATATATTTT
NA,NA,14,TRBV11-2,TRBJ2-3,CASSLILNTDTQYF,TGTGCCAGCAGCTTAATCCTAAACACAGATACGCAGTATTTT
NA,NA,15,TRBV7-2,TRBJ2-3,CASSLQQGVTDTQYF,TGTGCCAGCAGCTTACAACAGGGCGTTACAGATACGCAGTATTTT
NA,NA,15,TRBV7-4,TRBJ1-6,CASNSTRVNNSPLHF,TGTGCCAGCAACAGTACCAGGGTAAACAATTCACCCCTCCACTTT
NA,NA,15,TRBV18,TRBJ2-7,CASSPALTSGDEQYF,TGTGCCAGCTCACCAGCCCTGACCTCAGGCGACGAGCAGTACTTC
NA,TRBD1,15,TRBV6-5,TRBJ1-1,CASSLEGQGGPRAFF,TGTGCCAGCAGTTTGGAGGGACAGGGCGGACCCCGAGCTTTCTTT
NA,TRBD1,14,TRBV7-6,TRBJ2-5,CASSWQGAGETQYF,TGTGCCAGCAGCTGGCAGGGGGCAGGGGAGACCCAGTACTTC
NA,TRBD1,15,TRBV6-5,TRBJ1-2,CASSRPGTGNYGYTF,TGTGCCAGCAGTCGTCCCGGGACAGGGAACTATGGCTACACCTTC
NA,NA,15,TRBV2,TRBJ1-2,CASSPRAKKIGGYTF,TGTGCCAGCAGCCCCAGGGCCAAAAAAATTGGAGGCTACACCTTC
NA,NA,15,TRBV27,TRBJ2-7,CASRPDRITDYEQYF,TGTGCCAGCAGACCTGACAGGATAACCGACTACGAGCAGTACTTC
NA,NA,15,TRBV5-4,TRBJ1-2,CASTSTGRTFYGYTF,TGTGCCAGCACCTCCACAGGGCGAACTTTTTATGGCTACACCTTC
NA,NA,14,TRBV7-9,TRBJ1-2,CASITQGQRHGYTF,TGTGCCAGCATCACACAGGGTCAAAGACATGGCTACACCTTC
NA,NA,17,TRBV3-1/TRBV3-2,TRBJ2-7,CASSQDMAGIGWYEQYF,TGTGCCAGCAGCCAAGATATGGCAGGGATAGGATGGTACGAGCAGTACTTC
NA,TRBD2,14,TRBV10-3,TRBJ2-1,CAISERGAYNEQFF,TGTGCCATCAGTGAGCGGGGGGCCTACAATGAGCAGTTCTTC
NA,TRBD1,15,TRBV6-5,TRBJ2-3,CASRINYRGTGTQYF,TGTGCCAGCCGGATAAATTACAGGGGTACGGGTACGCAGTATTTT
NA,NA,14,TRBV5-1,TRBJ2-1,CASRSGESYNEQFF,TGCGCCAGCAGGTCGGGAGAGAGCTACAATGAGCAGTTCTTC
NA,NA,16,TRBV5-1,TRBJ1-1,CASSSTGGLMNTEAFF,TGCGCCAGCAGCTCAACAGGCGGCCTAATGAACACTGAAGCTTTCTTT
NA,TRBD1,14,TRBV6-5,TRBJ1-6,CASSRDRVNSPLHF,TGTGCCAGCAGTAGGGACAGGGTCAATTCACCCCTCCACTTT
NA,NA,16,TRBV11-2,TRBJ2-1,CASSLRGGNSYNEQFF,TGTGCCAGCAGCTTAAGGGGGGGAAACTCCTACAATGAGCAGTTCTTC
NA,NA,14,TRBV9,TRBJ1-1,CATSISPRATEAFF,TGTGCCACCTCCATTTCTCCCCGAGCCACTGAAGCTTTCTTT
NA,TRBD1,14,TRBV2,TRBJ1-5,CASSGTGEIQPQHF,TGTGCCAGCAGTGGTACAGGGGAGATTCAGCCCCAGCATTTT
NA,TRBD1,15,TRBV27,TRBJ1-1,CASSLQGPGTTEAFF,TGTGCCAGCAGTCTACAGGGGCCCGGAACCACTGAAGCTTTCTTT
NA,NA,14,TRBV18,TRBJ2-3,CASSQGVQGDTQYF,TGTGCCAGCTCACAAGGTGTCCAGGGAGATACGCAGTATTTT
NA,NA,17,TRBV7-9,TRBJ1-2,CASSLAVAGPGGHGYTF,TGTGCCAGCAGCTTAGCGGTGGCAGGCCCCGGAGGACATGGCTACACCTTC
few,NA,12,TRBV28,TRBJ1-1,CASTGFGTEAFF,TGTGCCAGCACGGGGTTTGGGACTGAAGCTTTCTTT
once,NA,14,TRBV7-9,TRBJ1-1,CASSLGGRSTEAFF,TGTGCCAGCAGCTTAGGAGGGCGCAGCACTGAAGCTTTCTTT
few,NA,14,TRBV10-2,TRBJ1-5,CASGGVNSNQPQHF,TGCGCCAGCGGGGGGGTGAATAGCAATCAGCCCCAGCATTTT
NA,TRBD1,15,TRBV19,TRBJ1-1,CASRNRGIRNTEAFF,TGTGCCAGTAGAAACAGGGGGATTCGGAACACTGAAGCTTTCTTT